The source of this T cell receptor (beta chain) is a study of blood T cell repertoires in COVID-19. At the level of the study: Italy, Spain and the United States were the sources of the convalescent and acute COVID-19 samples. T cells, B-cell-depleted T cells, or PBMCs supplied cDNA or gDNA.

Germline V gene lookup returns CDR1 ENHRY and CDR2 SYGVKD. The length of the CDR3 is 15 residues. The germline V and J ends were trimmed by 8 bases and 2 bases, with 16 bases remaining between them. This clone was seen a single time. Source study methods: Reference gene primer amplification yielded estimated nucleated cell counts. The assay was immunoSEQ multiplex PCR, and TCRdb's table has in-frame clones only and misses some. Clonal size and the V and J genes are those of that table, whereas D and trimming came from the DNA. The table shows some 97,000 clones, with about 85% occurring only once. The sequenced sample was peripheral blood. This chain links TRBV10-3 with TRBJ2-1; a weak D match, TRBD2 (6 bases). The clonotype originates from a human donor in a cohort sampled during active COVID-19. CDR3 DNA: TGTGCCATCGAAGACCCGGGGACTGCCTACAATGAGCAGTTCTTC. This sequence encodes CAIEDPGTAYNEQFF.